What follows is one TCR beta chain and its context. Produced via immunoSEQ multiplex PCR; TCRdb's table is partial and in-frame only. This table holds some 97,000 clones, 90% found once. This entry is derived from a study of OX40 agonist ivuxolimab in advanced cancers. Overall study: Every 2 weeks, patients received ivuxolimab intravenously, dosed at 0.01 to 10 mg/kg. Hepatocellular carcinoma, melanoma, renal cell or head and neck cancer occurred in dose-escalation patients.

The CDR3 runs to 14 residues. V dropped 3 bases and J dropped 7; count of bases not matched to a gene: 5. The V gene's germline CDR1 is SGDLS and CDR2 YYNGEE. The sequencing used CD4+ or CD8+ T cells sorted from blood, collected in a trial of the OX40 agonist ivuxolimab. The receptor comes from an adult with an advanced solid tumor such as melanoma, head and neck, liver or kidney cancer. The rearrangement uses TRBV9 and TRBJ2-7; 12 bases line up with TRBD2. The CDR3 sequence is CASSGLAGEREQYF. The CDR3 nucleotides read TGTGCCAGCAGCGGACTAGCGGGAGAAAGGGAGCAGTACTTC.